This T cell receptor (beta chain) was identified during a study of cytomegalovirus exposure and HLA in healthy donors. General observations from the study: Compared with the approximately 700-donor mean, an Asian-associated ancestry cluster reportedly had fewer N-insertions, according to a later analysis.

The CDR3 is 15 residues long. J gave up 5 bases and V 5 bases, and 7 bases lay outside the gene matches. Germline CDR1 and CDR2: MDHEN and SYDVKM. Vbeta (60) and Jbeta (13) primers were used in the PCR. TCRdb keeps only in-frame clones here, not all; method: immunoSEQ multiplex PCR. The table lists 200,000 to 250,000 clones, roughly 84% of them singletons. Details on this clone: Its antigen remains unidentified.

The specimen was PBMCs. V is TRBV28 and J is TRBJ1-5; 9 bases fit TRBD1. This clonotype originated in a human donor in good health. The CDR3 sequence: CASSTGQGFDQPQHF. Here the CDR3 DNA reads TGTGCCAGCAGTACGGGACAGGGTTTTGATCAGCCCCAGCATTTT.